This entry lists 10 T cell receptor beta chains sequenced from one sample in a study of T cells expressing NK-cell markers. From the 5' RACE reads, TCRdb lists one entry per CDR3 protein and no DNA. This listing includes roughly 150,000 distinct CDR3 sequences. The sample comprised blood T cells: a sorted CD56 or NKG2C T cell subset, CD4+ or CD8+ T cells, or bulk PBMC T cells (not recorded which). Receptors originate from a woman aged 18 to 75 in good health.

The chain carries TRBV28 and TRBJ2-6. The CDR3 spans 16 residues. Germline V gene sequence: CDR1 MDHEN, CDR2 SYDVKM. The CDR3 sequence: CASSSISGSGANVLTF.

The CDR3 sequence: CASSLKRDRVSGELFF. The V and J genes are TRBV6-5 and TRBJ2-2; without DNA, the TCRdb call of TRBD1 cannot be checked. This CDR3 has 16 amino acids. From germline, CDR1 is MNHEY and CDR2 SVGAGI.

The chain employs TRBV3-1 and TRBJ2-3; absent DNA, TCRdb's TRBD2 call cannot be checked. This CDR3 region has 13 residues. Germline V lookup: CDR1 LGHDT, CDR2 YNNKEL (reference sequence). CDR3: CASSNRDGGTQYF.

The CDR3 protein is CAISEGTTQGDEKLFF. This chain joins TRBV10-3 and TRBJ1-4; TCRdb indicates TRBD1, and absent DNA this call remains unverified. Germline values: CDR1 ENHRY, CDR2 SYGVKD. The CDR3 runs 16 residues.

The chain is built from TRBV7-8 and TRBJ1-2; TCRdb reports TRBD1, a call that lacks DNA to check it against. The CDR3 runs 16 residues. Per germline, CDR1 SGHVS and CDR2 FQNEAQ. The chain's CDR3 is CASSLGGQGRVYGYTF.

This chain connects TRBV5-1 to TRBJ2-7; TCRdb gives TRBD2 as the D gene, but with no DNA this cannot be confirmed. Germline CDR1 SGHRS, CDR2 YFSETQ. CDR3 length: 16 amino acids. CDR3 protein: CASSMGPSGIGDEQYF.

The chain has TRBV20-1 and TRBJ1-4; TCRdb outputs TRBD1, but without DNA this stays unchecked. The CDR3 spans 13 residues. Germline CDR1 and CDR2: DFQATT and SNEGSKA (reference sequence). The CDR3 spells CSAPELTNEKLFF.

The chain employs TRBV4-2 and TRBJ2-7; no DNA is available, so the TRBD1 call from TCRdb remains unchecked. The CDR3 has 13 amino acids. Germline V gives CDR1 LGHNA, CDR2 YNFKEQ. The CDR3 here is CASSQDGGPEQYF.

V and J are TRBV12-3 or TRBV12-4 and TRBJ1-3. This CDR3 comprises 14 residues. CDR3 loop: CASSLGVRGNTIYF.

The chain's CDR3 is CASSYAPGELFF. This chain uses TRBV12-3 or TRBV12-4 with TRBJ2-2; TCRdb names TRBD1, which stays unverified in the absence of DNA. The CDR3 consists of 12 residues.